Each of the 10 T cell receptor beta chains below was sequenced from the same sample in a study of shared clonotypes between healthy human individuals. Only in-frame clones appear in the TCRdb table, and some are missing; sequencing was by immunoSEQ multiplex PCR. The sample carries approximately 2,300,000 clones, about 90% recorded once. Source material: naive CD4+ T cells from PBMCs. Noted subset: CD45RA+ positively selected. The receptors were gathered from a man in his late teens or twenties in good health. Some clones in this sample may be carry-over from other donors' samples.

The gene calls are TRBV25-1 and TRBJ1-1, with D maybe TRBD1 (6 bases). The germline V gene encodes CDR1 MGHDK and CDR2 SYGVNS. Between the trimmed V and J ends, which lost 2 bases and 6 bases, there was a span of 10 bases. This CDR3 is built from 13 residues. The CDR3 here is CASSEQGLAEAFF. As DNA, the CDR3 is TGTGCCAGCAGTGAACAGGGGTTGGCTGAAGCTTTCTTT.

The chain uses TRBV7-8 and TRBJ1-1, with 9 bases lining up with TRBD1. The CDR3 spans 16 residues. The germline V gene has CDR1 SGHVS and CDR2 FQNEAQ. The junction had 10 bases not matched to a gene; V was cut back by 6 bases and J by 2 bases. DNA for the CDR3: TGTGCCAGCAGGCGCCCGGGACAGGGAGTAAACACTGAAGCTTTCTTT. It is translated as CASRRPGQGVNTEAFF. The full variable domain, in which reference TRBV7-8 and TRBJ1-1 provide the parts outside the CDR3, is GAGVSQSPRYKVAKRGQDVALRCDPISGHVSLFWYQQALGQGPEFLTYFQNEAQLDKSGLPSDRFFAERPEGSVSTLKIQRTQQEDSAVYLCASRRPGQGVNTEAFFGQGTRLTVV.

The rearrangement joins TRBV6-6 to TRBJ1-2; the D gene is possibly TRBD1 (5 bases). Germline CDR1 and CDR2: MNHNY and SVGAGI (reference sequence). The V gene lost 6 bases and the J gene lost 7 bases, with 15 bases spanning the gap. The CDR3 has 13 residues. CDR3: CASSHGRGGGYTF. CDR3 in DNA: TGTGCCAGCAGCCACGGACGGGGGGGTGGCTACACCTTC.

This clone has a single count. This chain connects TRBV19 to TRBJ2-5; perhaps TRBD1 as D (6 bases). The CDR3 sequence is 13 residues long. The V gene's germline CDR1 is LNHDA and CDR2 SQIVND (reference sequence). Trimming took off 9 bases at V and 4 bases at J, with 15 bases between the two ends. CDR3 in DNA: TGTGCCAGCAGGGGATTTGTGGGAGAGACCCAGTACTTC. Translated, it gives CASRGFVGETQYF.

The chain carries TRBV6-4 and TRBJ2-3; TRBD2 might be the D (6 bases). CDR1 and CDR2 from the germline V gene are MRHNA and SNTAGT. This CDR3 has 15 residues. The V end lost 0 bases, the J end lost 1 base, and 8 bases lay between the germline ends. The CDR3 DNA sequence: TGTGCCAGCAGTGACTCGGCGGGACGCACAGATACGCAGTATTTT. It specifies CASSDSAGRTDTQYF.

Details on this clone: This same CDR3 is encoded by further DNA sequences in the sample. The chain couples TRBV6-1 to TRBJ2-7; TRBD2 matches 8 bases. V lost 0 bases, J lost 4 bases, and 2 bases stayed unmatched. Germline V lookup: CDR1 MNHNS, CDR2 SASEGT. The CDR3 has 14 residues. The CDR3 DNA reads as TGTGCCAGCAGTGAAGCCGGGGGGGATTACGAGCAGTACTTC. It encodes CASSEAGGDYEQYF.

The CDR3 reads CASSFFAPRYAANTGELFF. The CDR3 bases are TGTGCCAGCAGTTTCTTCGCCCCCCGATATGCCGCGAACACCGGGGAGCTGTTTTTT. The chain carries TRBV27 and TRBJ2-2; D is unclear. Deletions cut 3 bases from V and 0 bases from J, with 20 bases between. This CDR3 comprises 19 residues. Germline V gives CDR1 MNHEY, CDR2 SMNVEV (reference sequence).

This chain uses TRBV5-6 with TRBJ2-5; 7 bases fit TRBD2. The germline gives CDR1 SGHDT, CDR2 YYEEEE. The trim removed 0 bases at V and 4 bases at J, leaving 3 bases unmatched. The CDR3 has 14 amino acids. The CDR3 DNA sequence: TGTGCCAGCAGCTTGGTGTCTAGCGGAGAGACCCAGTACTTC. Translation: CASSLVSSGETQYF.

The chain is built from TRBV6-4 and TRBJ2-2; D perhaps matches TRBD2 (5 bases). The CDR3 totals 14 residues. Trimming took off 6 bases at V and 4 bases at J, with 12 bases between the two ends. Looked up from germline, CDR1 is MRHNA and CDR2 is SNTAGT. The DNA for the CDR3 is TGTGCCAGCAGCTTTGAGGGTGGCACCGGGGAGCTGTTTTTT. Translation: CASSFEGGTGELFF.

J is TRBJ1-1 and V is TRBV6-5; D gene uncertain. The CDR3 sequence is 13 residues long. Germline CDR1 is MNHEY and CDR2 is SVGAGI. V was trimmed by 4 bases and J by 10 bases, leaving 16 bases between them. The DNA of the CDR3 is TGTGCCAGCAGTTCGGAGTCGCGGTATAGAGCTTTCTTT. It specifies CASSSESRYRAFF.